The next 30 T cell receptor beta chains were all read from a single sample in a study of OX40 agonist ivuxolimab in advanced cancers. This table comes from immunoSEQ multiplex PCR, and its TCRdb copy is limited to in-frame clones, with some not included. The sample carries 20,000 to 25,000 clones, approximately 84% recorded once. Sequenced here: CD4+ or CD8+ T cells sorted from blood, sampled in a trial of the OX40 agonist ivuxolimab. Receptor source: an adult with an advanced solid tumor such as melanoma, head and neck, liver or kidney cancer.

The DNA for the CDR3 is TGTGCCAGCAGCCTTATAGGGACAGGGGGCGCGAGAGACACTGAAGCTTTCTTT. Residues: CASSLIGTGGARDTEAFF. The rearrangement joins TRBV4-2 to TRBJ1-1, with 12 nucleotides matching TRBD1. Germline V gene lookup returns CDR1 LGHNA and CDR2 YNFKEQ. The trim removed 4 bases at V and 3 bases at J, leaving 12 bases unmatched. This CDR3 has 18 amino acids.

This chain links TRBV13 with TRBJ1-1, with a possible D match to TRBD1 (6 bases). The ends were cut back, 2 bases at V and 5 bases at J, with 12 bases in the middle. The CDR3 runs to 14 residues. The germline gives CDR1 PRHDT, CDR2 FYEKMQ (reference sequence). The CDR3, as DNA: TGTGCCAGCAGCTTAAGGGGGGCAGGGACTGAAGCTTTCTTT. Encoded protein: CASSLRGAGTEAFF.

V is TRBV27 and J is TRBJ2-3; D is unresolved. The CDR3 extends over 14 amino acids. V lost 2 bases to trimming and J lost 2 bases, with 8 bases between them. Germline V gene lookup returns CDR1 MNHEY and CDR2 SMNVEV (reference sequence). As DNA, the CDR3 is TGTGCCAGCAGTTTAAGTCCTTACACAGATACGCAGTATTTT. Amino acid sequence: CASSLSPYTDTQYF.

The DNA for the CDR3 is TGTGCCTGGACCTCCCCGGGACAGGGGTGGAATGAGCAGTTCTTC. Amino acids: CAWTSPGQGWNEQFF. The chain employs TRBV30 and TRBJ2-1; 10 positions agree with TRBD1. The V gene's germline CDR1 is GTSNPN and CDR2 SVGIG (reference sequence). V lost 4 bases, J lost 7 bases, and 10 bases stayed unmatched. The CDR3 is made up of 15 amino acids. The variable domain in full, with the rest retrieved from reference TRBV30 and TRBJ2-1, is SQTIHQWPATLVQPVGSPLSLECTVEGTSNPNLYWYRQAAGRGLQLLFYSVGIGQISSEVPQNLSASRPQDRQFILSSKKLLLSDSGFYLCAWTSPGQGWNEQFFGPGTRLTVL.

This chain joins TRBV28 and TRBJ2-3, with 15 bases that match TRBD2. Germline assignment: CDR1 MDHEN and CDR2 SYDVKM. CDR3 length equals 17 residues. V lost 6 bases and J lost 2; bases outside the gene matches: 6. The CDR3 is CASSRTSGRGITDTQYF. In DNA, the CDR3 is TGTGCCAGCAGCCGGACTAGCGGGAGGGGTATCACAGATACGCAGTATTTT.

The CDR3 reads CASSPKLAGAYEQYF. The CDR3 nucleotides are TGTGCCAGCAGCCCGAAACTAGCGGGAGCCTACGAGCAGTACTTC. The chain combines TRBV5-5 with TRBJ2-7, with 11 nucleotides matching TRBD2. The CDR3 sequence is 15 residues long. Trimming cost V 4 bases and J 2 bases; bases outside gene matches: 5. Germline lookup yields CDR1 SGHKS and CDR2 YYEKEE (reference sequence). Full variable domain (remainder filled in from reference TRBV5-5 and TRBJ2-7): DAGVTQSPTHLIKTRGQQVTLRCSPISGHKSVSWYQQVLGQGPQFIFQYYEKEERGRGNFPDRFSARQFPNYSSELNVNALLLGDSALYLCASSPKLAGAYEQYFGPGTRLTVT.

V is TRBV14 and J is TRBJ2-3; D gene uncertain. V was shortened by 1 base and J by 2 bases, with 7 bases between the two germline ends. This CDR3 is 14 amino acids long. The germline V gene encodes CDR1 SGHDN and CDR2 FVKESK. DNA of the CDR3: TGTGCCAGCAGCCAAGGTCAAGTCACAGATACGCAGTATTTT. Residues: CASSQGQVTDTQYF.

The gene calls are TRBV4-1 and TRBJ1-2; D is undetermined. The CDR3 has 13 residues. Trimming cost V 0 bases and J 4 bases, with 6 bases left between them. Germline lookup yields CDR1 MGHRA and CDR2 YSYEKL. CDR3 amino acids: CASSQDAVYGYTF. The CDR3 DNA reads TGCGCCAGCAGCCAAGATGCGGTCTATGGCTACACCTTC.

This clone has more than one count but fewer than ten. The chain couples TRBV5-1 to TRBJ1-2; no clear D. Trimming stripped 0 bases from V and 4 bases from J, with 7 bases between. The V gene's germline CDR1 is SGHRS and CDR2 YFSETQ. The CDR3 runs to 13 residues. CDR3 DNA: TGCGCCAGCAGCTTGGGACGGACCTATGGCTACACCTTC. Protein sequence: CASSLGRTYGYTF.

This sequence joins TRBV28 and TRBJ2-7; TRBD1 is a possible D gene (5 bases). The CDR3 sequence is 14 residues long. The germline CDR1 and CDR2 sequences are MDHEN and SYDVKM. V lost 2 bases, J lost 7 bases, and 15 bases lay in between. The CDR3 sequence: CASSLISGAKEQYF. DNA of the CDR3: TGTGCCAGCAGTTTAATATCTGGGGCAAAGGAGCAGTACTTC.

V usage is TRBV10-3 and J usage is TRBJ2-2; 11 nucleotides agree with TRBD1. The CDR3 runs to 15 residues. CDR1 ENHRY and CDR2 SYGVKD come from the germline V gene. Trimming took 5 bases from V and 4 from J; bases not matched to a gene: 3. CDR3 in DNA: TGTGCCATCAGTAGGACAGGGGGCCGCACCGGGGAGCTGTTTTTT. Protein sequence: CAISRTGGRTGELFF.

J is TRBJ2-3 and V is TRBV28; 7 bases are shared with TRBD2. Looked up from germline, CDR1 is MDHEN and CDR2 is SYDVKM. CDR3 length: 18 amino acids. Losses at the gene ends were 2 bases for V and 0 bases for J; bases not matched to a gene: 11. In nucleotides, the CDR3 is TGTGCCAGCAGTTTAGTGTCTAGCGGTCCCTCTAGCACAGATACGCAGTATTTT. This translates into CASSLVSSGPSSTDTQYF.

V is TRBV13 and J is TRBJ1-1; D unresolved. V gave up 5 bases and J gave up 2 bases, with 9 bases separating them. Germline V gene lookup returns CDR1 PRHDT and CDR2 FYEKMQ (reference sequence). The CDR3 runs 13 residues. The CDR3 is CASSPNGNTEAFF. The CDR3 nucleotides are TGTGCCAGCAGCCCAAATGGAAACACTGAAGCTTTCTTT.

The J gene is TRBJ2-1, the V gene TRBV19, with 12 bases aligning to TRBD2. CDR1 and CDR2 (germline): LNHDA, SQIVND (reference sequence). This CDR3 is 15 amino acids long. V gave up 3 bases and J gave up 4 bases; unmatched junction bases: 1. The CDR3 nucleotides are TGTGCCAGTAGTATGGGGACTAGCGGGTACAATGAGCAGTTCTTC. This codes for CASSMGTSGYNEQFF.

V and J are TRBV28 and TRBJ1-5; unclear D gene. Germline CDR1 reads MDHEN; CDR2 reads SYDVKM. The CDR3 spans 15 residues. V lost 9 bases and J 2 bases, leaving 17 bases between the germline ends. The CDR3 spells CASMTDGDGNQPQHF. The CDR3 bases are TGTGCCAGTATGACTGACGGGGATGGCAATCAGCCCCAGCATTTT.

The rearrangement links TRBV6-5 to TRBJ2-7, with 10 nucleotides matching TRBD1. The germline CDR1 and CDR2 sequences are MNHEY and SVGAGI. J lost 2 bases, V lost 0 bases, and 1 base had no gene match. The length of the CDR3 is 15 residues. CDR3 DNA sequence: TGTGCCAGCAGTTACTCGGGACAGGGGCCCTACGAGCAGTACTTC. Residues: CASSYSGQGPYEQYF.

The chain joins TRBV7-3 to TRBJ1-1; D perhaps matches TRBD1 (5 bases). This CDR3 is 13 amino acids long. V was trimmed by 5 bases and J by 5 bases, leaving 12 bases between them. Looked up from germline, CDR1 is SGHTA and CDR2 is FQGTGA. The CDR3 bases are TGTGCCAGCAGCGGCGGGGGAGGTACTGAAGCTTTCTTT. Translating it yields CASSGGGGTEAFF.

This clone appeared once. V and J are TRBV28 and TRBJ1-2; no firm D call. The V gene lost 2 bases and the J gene lost 4 bases, with 2 bases spanning the gap. The CDR3 is 11 residues long. The germline V gene encodes CDR1 MDHEN and CDR2 SYDVKM. The CDR3, as DNA: TGTGCCAGCAGTTTAAGCTATGGCTACACCTTC. As protein: CASSLSYGYTF.

A remark on this clone: A much larger clone is a single base away; this may be a read error. The chain is built from TRBV28 and TRBJ2-7; 7 bases align to TRBD1. The ends lost 5 bases at V and 3 bases at J; junction bases unmatched: 4. Germline CDR1 and CDR2: MDHEN and SYDVKM. This CDR3 has 13 residues. CDR3 bases: TGTGCCAGCAGTCCTGGGACAGACTACGAGCAGTACTTC. This sequence encodes CASSPGTDYEQYF.

V usage is TRBV27 and J usage is TRBJ2-5, with 8 bases identical to TRBD2. V lost 6 bases, J lost 4 bases, and 10 bases stayed unmatched. CDR1 is MNHEY and CDR2 is SMNVEV in the germline V gene (reference sequence). CDR3 length: 15 amino acids. The DNA for the CDR3 is TGTGCCAGCAGACCCCTGGGGACTAGAGGAGAGACCCAGTACTTC. Encoded protein: CASRPLGTRGETQYF.

The chain combines TRBV5-5 with TRBJ1-1; 8 bases agree with TRBD1. The CDR3 sequence is 16 residues long. The V gene end was trimmed by 4 bases and the J gene end by 4 bases; junction bases not matched to a gene: 12. Germline V gene data show CDR1 as SGHKS and CDR2 as YYEKEE (reference sequence). CDR3 bases: TGTGCCAGCAGCCTATGGACAGGGATAGGCGGCACTGAAGCTTTCTTT. This gives the protein CASSLWTGIGGTEAFF.

The chain uses TRBV13 and TRBJ2-5, with 10 bases that match TRBD2. The ends lost 6 bases at V and 1 base at J; junction bases unmatched: 5. Germline values: CDR1 PRHDT, CDR2 FYEKMQ (reference sequence). The CDR3 runs 15 residues. CDR3 DNA: TGTGCCAGCAGTAGACTAGCGGGTTCCCAAGAGACCCAGTACTTC. Residues: CASSRLAGSQETQYF.

V and J are TRBV7-9 and TRBJ2-1, with TRBD2 matching over 8 bases. Germline assignment: CDR1 SEHNR and CDR2 FQNEAQ (reference sequence). This CDR3 has 14 amino acids. Trimming removed 3 bases from V and 5 bases from J; junction bases left unmatched: 3. The CDR3 sequence: CASSLTSAHNEQFF. CDR3 sequence (DNA): TGTGCCAGCAGCTTGACTAGCGCCCACAATGAGCAGTTCTTC.

The table lists this clone with a count of one. The chain joins TRBV27 to TRBJ2-5, with TRBD2 identical over 11 bases. CDR3 length: 17 residues. V shed 1 base, J shed 4 bases, and the junction held 8 bases outside the gene matches. Germline V lookup: CDR1 MNHEY, CDR2 SMNVEV (reference sequence). The CDR3 sequence: CASSLFLAGGAPETQYF. The DNA for the CDR3 is TGTGCCAGCAGTTTATTCTTAGCGGGAGGGGCCCCAGAGACCCAGTACTTC.

This clone has only a few counts. This chain joins TRBV28 and TRBJ1-2, with a weak D call TRBD1 (6 bases). Germline V gene data show CDR1 as MDHEN and CDR2 as SYDVKM. V was trimmed by 7 bases and J by 6 bases, leaving 15 bases between them. CDR3 length: 13 amino acids. The CDR3 nucleotides are TGTGCCAGCACCCCCCAGGGGAGGAATGGCTACACCTTC. Encoded protein: CASTPQGRNGYTF.

The chain uses TRBV4-1 and TRBJ2-1; weak D call: TRBD1 (5 bases). Germline lookup yields CDR1 MGHRA and CDR2 YSYEKL. V was clipped by 0 bases and J by 5 bases, with 20 bases between them. The CDR3 is made up of 18 amino acids. CDR3 protein: CASSQDWAGSGPNNEQFF. The CDR3 DNA sequence: TGCGCCAGCAGCCAAGACTGGGCAGGGTCAGGGCCGAACAATGAGCAGTTCTTC.

This clone was seen only once. This chain joins TRBV5-1 and TRBJ2-3, with 8 bases lining up with TRBD2. Germline loops: CDR1 SGHRS, CDR2 YFSETQ. Trimming cost V 1 base and J 4 bases; bases outside gene matches: 8. The CDR3 runs to 16 residues. CDR3 nucleotide sequence: TGCGCCAGCAGCTTGCAGGCGGGAGGTGACGCAGATACGCAGTATTTT. Its protein product is CASSLQAGGDADTQYF.

This clone was recorded a few times. This sequence joins TRBV30 and TRBJ2-7; TRBD1 matches 11 bases. Germline loops: CDR1 GTSNPN, CDR2 SVGIG (reference sequence). The CDR3 is 14 amino acids. The junction had 3 bases not matched to a gene; V was cut back by 2 bases and J by 3 bases. The CDR3: CAWSRGTGGYEQYF. The CDR3 region has the DNA TGTGCCTGGAGTAGGGGGACAGGGGGCTACGAGCAGTACTTC.

This sequence joins TRBV4-1 and TRBJ1-2, with TRBD1 matching over 11 bases. The CDR3 sequence is 18 residues long. J lost 3 bases, V lost 2 bases, and 11 bases had no gene match. The germline gives CDR1 MGHRA, CDR2 YSYEKL. In DNA form, the CDR3 reads TGCGCCAGCAGCCAACAACCCTGGGGACAGGGGGATTACTATGGCTACACCTTC. Translated: CASSQQPWGQGDYYGYTF.

The V and J genes are TRBV2 and TRBJ2-1; D is perhaps TRBD1 or TRBD2 (6 bases each). With 4 bases removed from V and 7 bases from J, the gap between germline ends came to 14 bases. Germline CDR1 SNHLY, CDR2 FYNNEI. This CDR3 region has 14 residues. CDR3 region: CASSARGDGNEQFF. For the CDR3, the DNA is TGTGCCAGCAGTGCGAGGGGGGATGGGAATGAGCAGTTCTTC.